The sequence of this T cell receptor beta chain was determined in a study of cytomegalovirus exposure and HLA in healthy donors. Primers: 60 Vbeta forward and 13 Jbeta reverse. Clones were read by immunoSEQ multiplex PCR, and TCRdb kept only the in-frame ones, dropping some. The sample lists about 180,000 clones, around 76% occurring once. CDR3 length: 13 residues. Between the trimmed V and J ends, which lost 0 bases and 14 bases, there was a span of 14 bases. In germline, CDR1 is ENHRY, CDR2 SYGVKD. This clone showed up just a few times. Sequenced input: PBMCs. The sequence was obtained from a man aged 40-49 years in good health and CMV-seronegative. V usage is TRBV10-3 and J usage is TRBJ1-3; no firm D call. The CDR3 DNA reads TGTGCCATCAGTGAGTCCAACAGCCCAACCCTATATTTT. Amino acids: CAISESNSPTLYF.